This T cell receptor beta chain was captured in a study of blood T cell repertoires in COVID-19. Looking at the study overall: The study drew acute and convalescent COVID-19 samples from the United States, Italy and Spain. Nucleic acid was either cDNA or gDNA, and it came from T cells, B-cell-depleted T cells, or PBMCs.

Recruits, aged about 18 to 100 years, lived in under 25 US areas. Authors' data handling: Amplified reference gene primers provided the basis for estimating nucleated cell counts. Assay: immunoSEQ multiplex PCR; the TCRdb copy retains only in-frame clones and omits some. V and J calls and clone size are those listed in that table; D and trimming were worked out from the DNA. This table holds hundreds of thousands of clones, roughly 87% found once. Trimming cost V 3 bases and J 2 bases; bases outside gene matches: 12. This CDR3 is built from 17 residues. Per germline, CDR1 SGHRS and CDR2 YFSETQ. Sequenced: PBMCs or T cells enriched from blood (not recorded which). The chain combines TRBV5-1 with TRBJ1-2; 8 nucleotides line up with TRBD1. This clonotype originated in a woman aged 25 to 39 with acute COVID-19. The CDR3 sequence is CASSSRPGQGMNYGYTF. In nucleotides, the CDR3 is TGCGCCAGCAGCTCGCGGCCTGGACAGGGTATGAACTATGGCTACACCTTC.